The source of this TCR beta chain is a study of cytomegalovirus exposure and HLA in healthy donors. The overall study: Some 87 million unique TCRs from HLA-typed donors were held in an early release of data.

Looked up from germline, CDR1 is SEHNR and CDR2 is FQNEAQ (reference sequence). V shed 1 base and J shed 3 bases, with 6 bases lying between them. The length of the CDR3 is 13 residues. The study ran its PCR with 60 Vbeta and 13 Jbeta primers. Sequencing was performed with immunoSEQ multiplex PCR; in TCRdb, only in-frame clones are kept and a portion is missing. The repertoire has around 110,000 clones, 75% of them found once; the top ten carry roughly 2.5%. Overall study results and limits: CMV serostatus was the only recorded immune exposure for donors.

As regards this clone: The antigen remains unidentified.

This sequence was found in a middle-aged man in good health and CMV-seronegative. Input material: PBMCs. The chain has TRBV7-9 and TRBJ2-5; D unclear. CDR3 DNA sequence: TGTGCCAGCAGCTTAGATGGAGAAGAGACCCAGTACTTC. It translates to CASSLDGEETQYF. Complete variable domain (other parts from reference TRBV7-9 and TRBJ2-5): DTGVSQNPRHKITKRGQNVTFRCDPISEHNRLYWYRQTLGQGPEFLTYFQNEAQLEKSRLLSDRFSAERPKGSFSTLEIQRTEQGDSAMYLCASSLDGEETQYFGPGTRLLVL.